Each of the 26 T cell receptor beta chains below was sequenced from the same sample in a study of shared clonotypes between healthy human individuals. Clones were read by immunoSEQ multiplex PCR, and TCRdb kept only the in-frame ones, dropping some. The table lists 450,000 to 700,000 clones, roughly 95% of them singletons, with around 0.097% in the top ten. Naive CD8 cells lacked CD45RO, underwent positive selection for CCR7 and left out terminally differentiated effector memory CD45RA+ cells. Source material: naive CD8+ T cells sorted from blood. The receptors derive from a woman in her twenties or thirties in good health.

Here the CDR3 reads CASSPGQDLYEQYF. The CDR3, as DNA: TGCGCCAGCAGCCCTGGACAGGATCTCTACGAGCAGTACTTC. The rearrangement uses TRBV4-1 and TRBJ2-7; 7 bases fit TRBD1. Germline V gene lookup returns CDR1 MGHRA and CDR2 YSYEKL. V was pared by 4 bases and J by 3 bases, with 6 bases of the junction left unmatched. The CDR3 has 14 amino acids.

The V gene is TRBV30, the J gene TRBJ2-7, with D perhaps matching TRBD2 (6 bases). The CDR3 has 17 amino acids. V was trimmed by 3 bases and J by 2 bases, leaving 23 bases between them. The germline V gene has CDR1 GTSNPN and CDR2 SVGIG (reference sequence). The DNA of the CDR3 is TGTGCCTGGAGCGGCACGCACGGGACTTTGTCGACCTACGAGCAGTACTTC. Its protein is CAWSGTHGTLSTYEQYF.

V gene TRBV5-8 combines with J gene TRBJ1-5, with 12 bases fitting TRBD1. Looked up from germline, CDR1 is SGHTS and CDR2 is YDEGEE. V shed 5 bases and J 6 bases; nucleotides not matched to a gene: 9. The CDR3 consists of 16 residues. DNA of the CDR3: TGTGCCAGCAGGCTGTCCGGGACAGGGGGCTTTCAGCCCCAGCATTTT. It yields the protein CASRLSGTGGFQPQHF.

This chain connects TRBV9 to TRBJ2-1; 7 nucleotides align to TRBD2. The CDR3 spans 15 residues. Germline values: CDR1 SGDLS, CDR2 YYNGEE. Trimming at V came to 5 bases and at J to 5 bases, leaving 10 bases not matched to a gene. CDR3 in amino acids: CASSRSGTINNEQFF. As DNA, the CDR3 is TGTGCCAGCAGTCGTTCCGGGACTATTAACAATGAGCAGTTCTTC.

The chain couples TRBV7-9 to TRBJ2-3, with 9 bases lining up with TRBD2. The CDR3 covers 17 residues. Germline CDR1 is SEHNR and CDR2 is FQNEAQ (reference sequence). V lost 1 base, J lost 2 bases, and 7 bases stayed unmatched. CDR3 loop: CASSLGLAGFNTDTQYF. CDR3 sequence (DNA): TGTGCCAGCAGCTTAGGCCTAGCGGGATTCAACACAGATACGCAGTATTTT.

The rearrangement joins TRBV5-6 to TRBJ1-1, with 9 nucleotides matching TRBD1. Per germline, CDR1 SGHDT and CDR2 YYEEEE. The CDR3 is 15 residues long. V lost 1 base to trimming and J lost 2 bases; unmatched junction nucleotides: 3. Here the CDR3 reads CASSLMTGGNTEAFF. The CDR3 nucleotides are TGTGCCAGCAGCTTGATGACAGGGGGAAACACTGAAGCTTTCTTT.

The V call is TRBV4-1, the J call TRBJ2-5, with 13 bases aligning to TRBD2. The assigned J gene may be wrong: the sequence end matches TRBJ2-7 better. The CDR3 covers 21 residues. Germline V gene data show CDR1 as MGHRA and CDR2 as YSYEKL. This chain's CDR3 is CASSQDPIWGLAGWSSYEQYF. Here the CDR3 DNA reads TGCGCCAGCAGCCAAGATCCCATCTGGGGACTAGCGGGATGGAGCTCCTACGAGCAGTACTTC.

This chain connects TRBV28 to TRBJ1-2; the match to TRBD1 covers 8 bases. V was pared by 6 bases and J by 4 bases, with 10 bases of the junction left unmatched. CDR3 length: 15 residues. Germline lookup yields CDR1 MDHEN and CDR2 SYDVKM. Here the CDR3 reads CASREGRGQIYGYTF. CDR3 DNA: TGTGCCAGCAGGGAGGGCAGGGGGCAGATCTATGGCTACACCTTC.

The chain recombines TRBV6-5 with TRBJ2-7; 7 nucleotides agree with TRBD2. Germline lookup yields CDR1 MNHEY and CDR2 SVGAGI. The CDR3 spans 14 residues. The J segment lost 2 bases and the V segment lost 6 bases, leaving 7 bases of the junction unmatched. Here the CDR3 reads CASSPYGGTYEQYF. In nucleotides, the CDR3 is TGTGCCAGCAGCCCCTACGGGGGGACCTACGAGCAGTACTTC.

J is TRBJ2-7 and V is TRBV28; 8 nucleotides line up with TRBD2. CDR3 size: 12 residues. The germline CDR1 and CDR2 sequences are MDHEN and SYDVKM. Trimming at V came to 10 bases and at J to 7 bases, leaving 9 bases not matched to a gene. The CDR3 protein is CATRAGAGEQYF. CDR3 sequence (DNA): TGTGCCACCCGAGCGGGGGCGGGAGAGCAGTACTTC.

DNA for the CDR3: TGTGCTAGTGGTCCCGGGACAGGGGTGGGCAATGAGCAGTTCTTC. It is translated as CASGPGTGVGNEQFF. The chain joins TRBV12-5 to TRBJ2-1; 10 bases agree with TRBD1. V dropped 5 bases and J dropped 6; count of bases not matched to a gene: 7. The CDR3 spans 15 residues. The germline V gene encodes CDR1 LGHNT and CDR2 FRNRAP.

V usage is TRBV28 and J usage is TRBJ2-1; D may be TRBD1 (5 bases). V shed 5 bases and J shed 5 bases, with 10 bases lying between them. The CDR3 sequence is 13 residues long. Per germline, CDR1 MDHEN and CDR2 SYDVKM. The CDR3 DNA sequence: TGTGCCAGCAGTGTCAACAGGAACAATGAGCAGTTCTTC. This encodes CASSVNRNNEQFF.

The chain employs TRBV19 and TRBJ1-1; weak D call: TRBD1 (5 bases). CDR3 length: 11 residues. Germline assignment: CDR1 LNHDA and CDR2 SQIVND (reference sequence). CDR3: CSCRGVTEAFF. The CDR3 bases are TGTTCTTGCCGGGGGGTAACTGAAGCTTTCTTT.

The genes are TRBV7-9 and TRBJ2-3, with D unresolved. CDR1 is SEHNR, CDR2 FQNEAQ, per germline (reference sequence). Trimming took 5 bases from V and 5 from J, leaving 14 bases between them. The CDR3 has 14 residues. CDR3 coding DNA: TGTGCCAGCAGCCGAGTACGTATGGGAGATACGCAGTATTTT. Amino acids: CASSRVRMGDTQYF.

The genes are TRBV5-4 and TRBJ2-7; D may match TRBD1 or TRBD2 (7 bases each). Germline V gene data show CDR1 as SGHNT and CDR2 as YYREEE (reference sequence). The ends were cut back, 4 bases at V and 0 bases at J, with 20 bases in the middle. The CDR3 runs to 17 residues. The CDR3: CASSGGGQTKSSYEQYF. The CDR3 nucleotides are TGTGCCAGCAGCGGGGGGGGACAGACGAAAAGCTCCTACGAGCAGTACTTC.

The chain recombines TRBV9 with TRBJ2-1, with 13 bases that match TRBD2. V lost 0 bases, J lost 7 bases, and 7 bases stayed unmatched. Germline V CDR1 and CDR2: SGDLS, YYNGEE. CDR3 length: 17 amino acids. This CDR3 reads CASSVGWGLAGTNEQFF. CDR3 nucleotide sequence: TGTGCCAGCAGCGTAGGATGGGGACTAGCGGGGACAAATGAGCAGTTCTTC.

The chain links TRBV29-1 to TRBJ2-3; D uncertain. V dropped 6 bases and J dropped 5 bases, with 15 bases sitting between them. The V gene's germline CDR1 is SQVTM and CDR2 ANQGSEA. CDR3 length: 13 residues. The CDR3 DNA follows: TGCAGCGTACCTAAGCCCCCGGGAGATACGCAGTATTTT. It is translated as CSVPKPPGDTQYF.

As DNA, the CDR3 is TGTGCCAGCAGTTACTCCCTAGTCAATGAGCAGTTCTTC. Its protein is CASSYSLVNEQFF. This chain links TRBV6-6 with TRBJ2-1, with D uncertain. The CDR3 is made up of 13 amino acids. Between the trimmed V and J ends, which lost 0 bases and 6 bases, there was a span of 6 bases. Germline V gene sequence: CDR1 MNHNY, CDR2 SVGAGI (reference sequence).

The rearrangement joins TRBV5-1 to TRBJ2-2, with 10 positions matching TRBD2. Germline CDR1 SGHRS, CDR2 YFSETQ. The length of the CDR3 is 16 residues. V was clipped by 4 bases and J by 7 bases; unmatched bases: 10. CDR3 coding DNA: TGCGCCAGCAGCCTGGGGCTAGCGGGAGTTGTCGGGGAGCTGTTTTTT. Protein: CASSLGLAGVVGELFF.

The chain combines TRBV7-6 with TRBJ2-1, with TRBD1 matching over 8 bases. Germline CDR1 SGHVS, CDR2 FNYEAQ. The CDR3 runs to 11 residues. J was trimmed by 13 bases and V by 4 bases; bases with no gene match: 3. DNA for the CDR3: TGTGCCAGCAGCTCACAGGGGGTTCAGTTCTTC. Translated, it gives CASSSQGVQFF.

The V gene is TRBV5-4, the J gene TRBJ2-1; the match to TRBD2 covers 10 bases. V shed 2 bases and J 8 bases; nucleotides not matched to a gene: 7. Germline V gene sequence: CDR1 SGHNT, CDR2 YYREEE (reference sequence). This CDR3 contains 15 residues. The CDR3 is CASSLAGGGGHEQFF. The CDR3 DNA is TGTGCCAGCAGCTTAGCGGGAGGGGGGGGCCATGAGCAGTTCTTC.

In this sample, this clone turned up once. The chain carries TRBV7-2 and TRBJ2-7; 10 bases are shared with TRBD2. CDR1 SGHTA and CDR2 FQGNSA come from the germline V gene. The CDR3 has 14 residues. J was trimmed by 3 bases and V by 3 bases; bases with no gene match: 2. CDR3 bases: TGTGCCAGCAGCTTGACTAGCGGGTACTACGAGCAGTACTTC. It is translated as CASSLTSGYYEQYF. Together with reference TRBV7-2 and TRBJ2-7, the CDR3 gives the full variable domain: GAGVSQSPSNKVTEKGKDVELRCDPISGHTALYWYRQSLGQGLEFLIYFQGNSAPDKSGLPSDRFSAERTGGSVSTLTIQRTQQEDSAVYLCASSLTSGYYEQYFGPGTRLTVT.

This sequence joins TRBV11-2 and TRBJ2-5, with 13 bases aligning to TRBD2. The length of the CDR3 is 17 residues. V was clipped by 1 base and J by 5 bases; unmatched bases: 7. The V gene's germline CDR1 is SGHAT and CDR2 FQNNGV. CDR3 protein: CASSLVLAGGPVETQYF. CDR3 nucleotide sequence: TGTGCCAGCAGCTTAGTACTAGCGGGAGGGCCGGTGGAGACCCAGTACTTC.

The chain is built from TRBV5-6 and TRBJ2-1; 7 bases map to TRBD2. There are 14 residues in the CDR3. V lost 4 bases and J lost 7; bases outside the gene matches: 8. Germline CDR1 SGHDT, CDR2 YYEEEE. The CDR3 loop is CASSQGLVVNEQFF. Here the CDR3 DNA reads TGTGCCAGCAGCCAAGGACTAGTGGTTAATGAGCAGTTCTTC.

The CDR3 sequence: CASDRDHVDEQYF. The CDR3 region has the DNA TGTGCCAGCGACCGGGACCATGTCGACGAGCAGTACTTC. This chain uses TRBV4-2 with TRBJ2-7; D assignment may be TRBD1 or TRBD2 (5 bases each). From germline, CDR1 is LGHNA and CDR2 YNFKEQ. The V end lost 8 bases, the J end lost 5 bases, and 16 bases lay between the germline ends. The CDR3 is made up of 13 amino acids.

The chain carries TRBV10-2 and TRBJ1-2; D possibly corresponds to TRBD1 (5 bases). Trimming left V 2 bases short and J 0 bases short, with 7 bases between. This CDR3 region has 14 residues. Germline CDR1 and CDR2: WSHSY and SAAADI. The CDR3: CASSEATANYGYTF. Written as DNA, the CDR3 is TGCGCCAGCAGTGAGGCGACAGCTAACTATGGCTACACCTTC.